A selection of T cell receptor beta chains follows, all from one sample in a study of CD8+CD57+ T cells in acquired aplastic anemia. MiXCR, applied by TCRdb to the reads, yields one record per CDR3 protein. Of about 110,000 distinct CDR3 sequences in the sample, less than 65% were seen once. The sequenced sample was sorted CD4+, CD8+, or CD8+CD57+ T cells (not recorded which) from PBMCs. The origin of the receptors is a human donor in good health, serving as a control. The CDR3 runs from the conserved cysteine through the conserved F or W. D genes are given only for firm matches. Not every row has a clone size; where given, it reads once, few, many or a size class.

TGTGCCACCAGTGATCCTCCAGGGACGGGCAATGAGCAGTTCTTC,CATSDPPGTGNEQFF,TRBJ2-1,.,.,TRBV24-1
TGTGCCACCAGCAAAACCCGGGGGGTAAGCTCCTACAATGAGCAGTTCTTC,CATSKTRGVSSYNEQFF,TRBJ2-1,TRBD2,once,TRBV15
TGTGCCACCAGCAGAAACCCCGCGTACGAGCAGTACTTC,CATSRNPAYEQYF,TRBJ2-7,.,.,TRBV15
TGTGCCAGCAGCTTCCGGACCAGCTACGAGCAGTACTTC,CASSFRTSYEQYF,TRBJ2-7,.,once,TRBV5-6
TGTGCCAGCAGCCGACGCTGGGAGACCCAGTACTTC,CASSRRWETQYF,TRBJ2-5,.,.,TRBV14
TGTGCCAGCAGTTCAGCCGGCGGCTACACCTTC,CASSSAGGYTF,TRBJ1-2,.,few,TRBV15
TGTGCCAGCAGCCAGGGGGGGAGCACTGAAGCTTTCTTT,CASSQGGSTEAFF,TRBJ1-1,.,many,TRBV14
TGTGCCAGCAGTGAAGGCTCCTACGAGCAGTACTTC,CASSEGSYEQYF,TRBJ2-7,.,many,TRBV2
TGCGCCAGCAGCCAATGGAAAAGCTCCTACAATGAGCAGTTCTTC,CASSQWKSSYNEQFF,TRBJ2-1,.,few,TRBV4-3
TGTGCCAGCAGCGTGATCTTGGGGGGCGAAATTGCGACCCAGTACTTC,CASSVILGGEIATQYF,TRBJ2-5,.,once,TRBV9
TGCGCCAGCAGCCAAGATTTTCATGACGGCTACACCTTC,CASSQDFHDGYTF,TRBJ1-2,.,.,TRBV9
TGTGCCAGCATTCCCGGGACAGTTCAAGAGACCCAGTACTTC,CASIPGTVQETQYF,TRBJ2-5,TRBD1,many,TRBV2
TGTGCCAGCAGTGGACAGGCTAGCGCAGATACGCAGTATTTT,CASSGQASADTQYF,TRBJ2-3,.,medium-sized,TRBV25-1
TGCAGCGTTGGACAGGGCCAAGGGTCCTGCGAGCAGTACTTC,CSVGQGQGSCEQYF,TRBJ2-7,TRBD1,.,TRBV29-1
TGTGCCAGCACGATCACTGGGGGGGGTAACACTGAAGCTTTCTTT,CASTITGGGNTEAFF,TRBJ1-1,.,many,TRBV5-6
TGTGCCAGCAGCTTAGTAGGGGAGCAGTTCTTC,CASSLVGEQFF,TRBJ2-1,.,many,TRBV7-9
TGCGCCAGCAGCTCACCGGGACAGGGGACCTATGGCTACACCTTC,CASSSPGQGTYGYTF,TRBJ1-2,TRBD1,.,TRBV5-1
TGTGCCAGCAGTGAACCCGGACAGGGGGCAGGGTCAAACTATGGCTACACCTTC,CASSEPGQGAGSNYGYTF,TRBJ1-2,TRBD1,.,TRBV2
TGTGCCAGCAGCGCCTCACCCGGGATAGCCGCCTACGAGCAGTACTTC,CASSASPGIAAYEQYF,TRBJ2-7,.,.,TRBV9
TGTGCCAGCAGTCCTTCCGGCCGGGGAGATACGCAGTATTTT,CASSPSGRGDTQYF,TRBJ2-3,.,many,TRBV9
TGTGCCAGCAGTTTCGGGGGGTATGGCTACACCTTC,CASSFGGYGYTF,TRBJ1-2,.,many,TRBV27
TGTGCCAGCAGCTTAATGGGAGATACGCAGTATTTT,CASSLMGDTQYF,TRBJ2-3,.,few,TRBV7-9
TGTGCCAGCAGTTTAAGATTCCAAGAGACCCAGTACTTC,CASSLRFQETQYF,TRBJ2-5,.,.,TRBV2
TGTGCCACCAGCATCCTGGGCCTCAATAATTCACCCCTCCACTTT,CATSILGLNNSPLHF,TRBJ1-6,.,.,TRBV15
TGTGCCAGCAGCCCGGCGGTATTCGGGACTGGGGCCTACGAGCAGTACTTC,CASSPAVFGTGAYEQYF,TRBJ2-7,.,.,TRBV11-1
TGTGCCACCAGCCCGAAGCGGCACTACGCCCTCCACTTT,CATSPKRHYALHF,TRBJ1-6,.,.,TRBV15
TGTGCCAGCAGCTTAAGGATGACGGACAGCTCCTACGAGCAGTACTTC,CASSLRMTDSSYEQYF,TRBJ2-7,.,.,TRBV11-2
TGTGCCAGCAGGGACAGGGCTACTGAAGCTTTCTTT,CASRDRATEAFF,TRBJ1-1,TRBD1,.,TRBV25-1
TGTGCCAGTACCGCAACCGGGACAGGGGGCCTGGGACAAGAGACCCAGTACTTC,CASTATGTGGLGQETQYF,TRBJ2-5,TRBD1,.,TRBV19
TGCGCCAGCAGCCAAGATATGTTCCGGGAGCTGTTTTTT,CASSQDMFRELFF,TRBJ2-2,.,many,TRBV4-3
TGTGCCAGCAGCTTATACAGTAGGCAAATGGTGGACGAGCAGTACTTC,CASSLYSRQMVDEQYF,TRBJ2-7,.,many,TRBV7-2
TGTGCCACCAGCAGAGATCAGGGGGCCCCCGAAAAACTGTTTTTT,CATSRDQGAPEKLFF,TRBJ1-4,TRBD1,.,TRBV15
TGTGCCAGCACTACGTCCAATCAGCCCCAGCATTTT,CASTTSNQPQHF,TRBJ1-5,.,many,TRBV6-1
TGTGCCAGCAGTACGACAGGGAGCAATCAGCCCCAGCATTTT,CASSTTGSNQPQHF,TRBJ1-5,TRBD1,many,TRBV6-1
TGTGCTAGTGCCCCTGTCCTGGGTAACACTGAAGCTTTCTTT,CASAPVLGNTEAFF,TRBJ1-1,.,many,TRBV12-5
TGTGCCAGTAGTATATTCCCAAGGACCGGAGCCGGTGGGGAGCTGTTTTTT,CASSIFPRTGAGGELFF,TRBJ2-2,.,.,TRBV19
TGTGCCACCAGCACCCAGGTTGGACAGGCGAATTCACCCCTCCACTTT,CATSTQVGQANSPLHF,TRBJ1-6,TRBD1,.,TRBV15
TGTGCCAGCAGCGCAAGTCTAGCGGGGGGCTACGAGCAGTACTTC,CASSASLAGGYEQYF,TRBJ2-7,TRBD2,many,TRBV7-2
TGTGCCAGCAGTAACTTAGCGGGGGAGGCCGAGCAGTACTTC,CASSNLAGEAEQYF,TRBJ2-7,TRBD2,many,TRBV2
TGTGCCAGCCATCTCGGACAGCGGATCGGCTACACCTTC,CASHLGQRIGYTF,TRBJ1-2,.,.,TRBV2
TGTGCCAGTAGTACCATAGGGACAGCTAATGGGGAGCAGTACTTC,CASSTIGTANGEQYF,TRBJ2-7,TRBD1,.,TRBV19
TGTGCCTGGAGTGTACGATACGGGGCGGGCGGGTACAATGAGCAGTTCTTC,CAWSVRYGAGGYNEQFF,TRBJ2-1,.,.,TRBV30
TGTGCCAGCAGTGAAGCGGGTAGGGGCAATCAGCCCCAGCATTTT,CASSEAGRGNQPQHF,TRBJ1-5,.,.,TRBV2
TGTGCCAGCAGCACAGGGGTCGGTTCCTACAATGAGCAGTTCTTC,CASSTGVGSYNEQFF,TRBJ2-1,TRBD1,few,TRBV11-2
TGTGCCATCAGTGAGACAGAGACACGGATGGGACTCGAGCACTACGAGCAGTACTTC,CAISETETRMGLEHYEQYF,TRBJ2-7,.,.,TRBV10-3
TGCAGTGCTAGGACAGGGTTCAATCAGCCCCAGCATTTT,CSARTGFNQPQHF,TRBJ1-5,TRBD1,few,TRBV20-1
TGTGCCATCAGTGAGAGAGGACAGACCTACGAGCAGTACTTC,CAISERGQTYEQYF,TRBJ2-7,.,.,TRBV10-3
TGTGCCAGCAGCGTAAAGACTAGCGGGGAAGACTACGAGCAGTACTTC,CASSVKTSGEDYEQYF,TRBJ2-7,TRBD2,many,TRBV9
TGTGCCAGCAGCTTGATCGGGAATCTGCAGTACTTC,CASSLIGNLQYF,TRBJ2-7,.,.,TRBV7-2